A single sample gave rise to the 12 T cell receptor beta chains below, sequenced in a study of beta chain features in type 1 diabetes. Expressed TCRB transcripts were sequenced because the isolated RNA had all been reverse transcribed beforehand. Using immunoSEQ multiplex PCR, the repertoire was profiled, and TCRdb retains in-frame clones only, with some absent. The sample lists 450,000 to 600,000 clones; approximately 30% were seen once. Sequencing used naive CD4+ T cells from blood. These TCRs come from a man between 18 and 35 years old in good health.

J is TRBJ2-2 and V is TRBV30, with D maybe TRBD1 (6 bases). This CDR3 contains 13 residues. Per the germline V gene, CDR1 is GTSNPN and CDR2 is SVGIG (reference sequence). The V end was cut by 2 bases, the J end by 7 bases, with 11 bases between. The CDR3 is CAWSPGGGGELFF. The CDR3 nucleotides are TGTGCCTGGAGTCCTGGGGGCGGCGGGGAGCTGTTTTTT.

The table lists this clone with a few counts. The chain links TRBV11-3 to TRBJ2-1; tentatively, D is TRBD2 (6 bases). This CDR3 is built from 13 residues. The germline CDR1 and CDR2 sequences are SGHNT and YENEEA. V lost 5 bases, J lost 5 bases, and 10 bases lay in between. CDR3 sequence: CASSGSGHNEQFF. CDR3 sequence (DNA): TGTGCCAGCAGCGGGAGCGGGCACAATGAGCAGTTCTTC. Complete variable domain (other parts from reference TRBV11-3 and TRBJ2-1): EAGVVQSPRYKIIEKKQPVAFWCNPISGHNTLYWYLQNLGQGPELLIRYENEEAVDDSQLPKDRFSAERLKGVDSTLKIQPAELGDSAVYLCASSGSGHNEQFFGPGTRLTVL.

This chain links TRBV7-2 with TRBJ2-7, with a possible D match to TRBD2 (5 bases). V dropped 5 bases and J dropped 5 bases, with 13 bases sitting between them. Germline loops: CDR1 SGHTA, CDR2 FQGNSA. This CDR3 is built from 13 residues. The CDR3 protein is CASSELGLHEQYF. In DNA form, the CDR3 reads TGTGCCAGCAGCGAACTAGGGCTCCACGAGCAGTACTTC.

The chain is built from TRBV7-2 and TRBJ1-2; D is uncertain. The length of the CDR3 is 12 residues. Per the germline V gene, CDR1 is SGHTA and CDR2 is FQGNSA. Trimming took 5 bases from V and 1 from J, leaving 5 bases between them. CDR3 DNA: TGTGCCAGCAGCGCCGTTAACTATGGCTACACCTTC. Translation gives CASSAVNYGYTF.

The chain employs TRBV4-2 and TRBJ2-7, with 11 bases aligning to TRBD2. The CDR3 has 20 residues. The V gene end was trimmed by 1 base and the J gene end by 0 bases; junction bases not matched to a gene: 14. CDR1 and CDR2 from the germline V gene are LGHNA and YNFKEQ. The CDR3, as DNA: TGTGCCAGCAGCCAAGGGGTCCGCAGGAGCCTAGCGGGGGGCTCCTACGAGCAGTACTTC. Residues: CASSQGVRRSLAGGSYEQYF.

This clone has more than one count but fewer than ten. This rearrangement joins TRBV14 to TRBJ2-1, with 7 bases matching TRBD1. Germline V gene lookup returns CDR1 SGHDN and CDR2 FVKESK. The CDR3 spans 16 residues. Germline trimming cut 0 bases from V and 7 bases from J; bases unmatched to any gene: 9. The CDR3 DNA reads TGTGCCAGCAGCCAAGAGGGGAGTAGGGGGCGAAATGAGCAGTTCTTC. It yields the protein CASSQEGSRGRNEQFF.

The rearrangement uses TRBV29-1 and TRBJ2-1; D may correspond to TRBD1 or TRBD2 (5 bases each). This CDR3 region has 13 residues. V was cut by 4 bases and J by 9 bases, with 16 bases left in between. Germline V gives CDR1 SQVTM, CDR2 ANQGSEA. In DNA, the CDR3 is TGCAGCGTTGGGGGCCTAGCTCTCGGTGAGCAGTTCTTC. It translates to CSVGGLALGEQFF.

This clone was seen a handful of times. The chain carries TRBV29-1 and TRBJ2-4; D uncertain. From germline, CDR1 is SQVTM and CDR2 ANQGSEA. The CDR3 extends over 15 amino acids. Trimming stripped 4 bases from V and 0 bases from J, with 13 bases between. The CDR3 region has the DNA TGCAGCGTTGCAGGTCCTACCCTAGCCAAAAACATTCAGTACTTC. Its protein is CSVAGPTLAKNIQYF.

Turning to this clone: Additional DNA sequences in this sample encode the identical CDR3. The chain has TRBV30 and TRBJ2-1; 7 positions match TRBD1. CDR1 is GTSNPN, CDR2 SVGIG, per germline (reference sequence). With 4 bases clipped from V and 1 base from J, the junction kept 4 bases outside the gene matches. The CDR3 is 14 residues long. CDR3 residues: CAWNEGQSYNEQFF. The CDR3 coding sequence is TGTGCCTGGAACGAGGGACAGTCCTACAATGAGCAGTTCTTC. The whole variable domain, remainder taken from reference TRBV30 and TRBJ2-1, is SQTIHQWPATLVQPVGSPLSLECTVEGTSNPNLYWYRQAAGRGLQLLFYSVGIGQISSEVPQNLSASRPQDRQFILSSKKLLLSDSGFYLCAWNEGQSYNEQFFGPGTRLTVL.

This chain links TRBV30 with TRBJ1-5; D is ambiguous. This CDR3 region has 16 residues. CDR1 is GTSNPN, CDR2 SVGIG, per germline (reference sequence). Trimming removed 3 bases at V and 2 bases at J, with 17 bases between. Here the CDR3 reads CAWRLKGTSGNQPQHF. CDR3 coding DNA: TGTGCCTGGAGACTAAAAGGAACCTCGGGCAATCAGCCCCAGCATTTT.

On this clone: The sample carries other DNA sequences with the same CDR3. This chain links TRBV30 with TRBJ1-2; D gene unclear. V lost 0 bases and J 5 bases, leaving 7 bases between the germline ends. Germline V gene sequence: CDR1 GTSNPN, CDR2 SVGIG (reference sequence). This CDR3 is built from 12 residues. For the CDR3, the DNA is TGTGCCTGGAGTGTACAAGGTTATGGCTACACCTTC. Amino acid sequence: CAWSVQGYGYTF.

The chain combines TRBV4-1 with TRBJ2-3; no reliable D call. The CDR3 sequence is 15 residues long. CDR1 MGHRA and CDR2 YSYEKL come from the germline V gene. V lost 0 bases, J lost 1 base, and 8 bases lay in between. In nucleotides, the CDR3 is TGCGCCAGCAGCCAAGAGAATACCGGCACAGATACGCAGTATTTT. Protein product: CASSQENTGTDTQYF.